The next 20 T cell receptor beta chains were all read from a single sample in a study of PD-1 blockade in classical Hodgkin lymphoma. Time point denoted: cycle 4 day 1 (C4D1), after 5 to 7 weeks of nivolumab. The patients all showed relapse after autologous stem cell transplantation, while their brentuximab vedotin exposure varied. The data were produced by immunoSEQ multiplex PCR, yet TCRdb's version contains in-frame clones alone and is incomplete. The repertoire consists of over 85,000 clones, with 90% occurring once and the leading ten covering 2.9%. The input for sequencing was peripheral blood mononuclear cells (PBMCs), taken before the fourth cycle of nivolumab. Source of these receptors: a human donor with classical Hodgkin lymphoma.

The chain employs TRBV27 and TRBJ2-1, with TRBD2 matching over 10 bases. V shed 5 bases, J shed 4 bases, and the junction held 2 bases outside the gene matches. This CDR3 is built from 14 residues. The germline V gene encodes CDR1 MNHEY and CDR2 SMNVEV (reference sequence). CDR3 sequence (DNA): TGTGCCAGCAGTAGCGGGGGGGTTTACAATGAGCAGTTCTTC. Translating gives CASSSGGVYNEQFF.

V is TRBV11-2 and J is TRBJ2-3; D is unresolved. The V end lost 4 bases, the J end lost 2 bases, and 4 bases lay between the germline ends. From germline, CDR1 is SGHAT and CDR2 FQNNGV. The CDR3 is 12 residues long. CDR3 in amino acids: CASSWDTDTQYF. CDR3 coding DNA: TGTGCCAGCAGCTGGGACACAGATACGCAGTATTTT. The whole variable domain, remainder taken from reference TRBV11-2 and TRBJ2-3, is EAGVAQSPRYKIIEKRQSVAFWCNPISGHATLYWYQQILGQGPKLLIQFQNNGVVDDSQLPKDRFSAERLKGVDSTLKIQPAKLEDSAVYLCASSWDTDTQYFGPGTRLTVL.

This clone showed up just a few times. The chain couples TRBV21-1 to TRBJ1-1; the table gives TRBD1 as D, unverified against the DNA. TRBV21-1 is a pseudogene locus. CDR3 size: 16 residues. DNA for the CDR3: TGTGCCAGCAGCAATATTCCAGGGCTCATGAACACTGAAGCTTTCTTT. This gives the protein CASSNIPGLMNTEAFF.

V is TRBV5-5 and J is TRBJ1-1, with 7 bases identical to TRBD1. This CDR3 spans 13 amino acids. The germline V gene has CDR1 SGHKS and CDR2 YYEKEE (reference sequence). With V trimmed by 0 bases and J by 11 bases, 7 bases remained unmatched. The CDR3 is CASSLGQGREAFF. The CDR3 DNA reads TGTGCCAGCAGCTTGGGACAGGGAAGGGAGGCTTTCTTT.

This chain uses TRBV27 with TRBJ1-6; D is uncertain. This CDR3 is built from 17 residues. Trimming removed 3 bases from V and 0 bases from J, with 12 bases in between. Looked up from germline, CDR1 is MNHEY and CDR2 is SMNVEV (reference sequence). The CDR3 here is CASSFAAESSYNSPLHF. The CDR3 DNA is TGTGCCAGCAGTTTTGCGGCAGAAAGCTCCTATAATTCACCCCTCCACTTT.

This clone was picked up one time. V is TRBV28 and J is TRBJ2-2; possible D gene TRBD1, 5 bases. Germline CDR1 is MDHEN and CDR2 is SYDVKM. Trimming took off 8 bases at V and 0 bases at J, with 7 bases between the two ends. The CDR3 contains 13 residues. This CDR3 reads CASLTANTGELFF. The DNA for the CDR3 is TGTGCCAGCCTGACAGCGAACACCGGGGAGCTGTTTTTT.

V usage is TRBV7-6 and J usage is TRBJ2-1; no clear D gene. The CDR3 has 14 residues. Germline CDR1 and CDR2: SGHVS and FNYEAQ. Deletions cut 1 base from V and 8 bases from J, with 12 bases between. CDR3 nucleotides: TGTGCCAGCAGCTTAGGTAGATCAGGTGATGAGCAGTTCTTC. Protein: CASSLGRSGDEQFF.

The gene calls are TRBV25-1 and TRBJ2-1; D unclear. The CDR3 has 13 residues. The V gene lost 3 bases and the J gene lost 3 bases, with 6 bases spanning the gap. The germline V gene has CDR1 MGHDK and CDR2 SYGVNS. This CDR3 reads CASSDPSYNEQFF. The CDR3 nucleotides read TGTGCCAGCAGTGATCCCAGCTACAATGAGCAGTTCTTC.

The gene calls are TRBV11-3 and TRBJ2-5, with D perhaps TRBD1 (6 bases). The CDR3 is 15 residues long. Germline V CDR1 and CDR2: SGHNT, YENEEA. Trimming shortened V by 3 bases and J by 2 bases, and 13 bases separated the two germline ends. The CDR3 loop is CASSFTGTRQETQYF. The CDR3 bases are TGTGCCAGCAGCTTTACCGGGACAAGGCAAGAGACCCAGTACTTC.

This chain uses TRBV2 with TRBJ2-6; D possibly corresponds to TRBD1 (6 bases). V shed 6 bases and J shed 0 bases, with 21 bases lying between them. CDR1 is SNHLY and CDR2 is FYNNEI in the germline V gene. The CDR3 contains 19 residues. The CDR3 bases are TGTGCCAGCAGAGACTTCGGGACATCTCCACCCTCTGGGGCCAACGTCCTGACTTTC. Translation: CASRDFGTSPPSGANVLTF.

The chain has TRBV5-1 and TRBJ1-2; D ambiguous. Trimming pared 0 bases from V and 3 bases from J, leaving 15 bases between. The germline V gene encodes CDR1 SGHRS and CDR2 YFSETQ. This CDR3 region has 16 residues. The CDR3 sequence: CASSLEPDALYYGYTF. The CDR3 region has the DNA TGCGCCAGCAGCTTGGAACCGGACGCATTATACTATGGCTACACCTTC.

The chain couples TRBV30 to TRBJ2-2, with 11 bases matching TRBD2. Germline trimming cut 5 bases from V and 3 bases from J; bases unmatched to any gene: 5. The CDR3 sequence is 15 residues long. CDR1 and CDR2 (germline): GTSNPN, SVGIG (reference sequence). The CDR3 here is CAWRRGLADTGELFF. The CDR3 region has the DNA TGTGCCTGGCGCCGGGGACTAGCGGACACCGGGGAGCTGTTTTTT.

The CDR3 here is CASSLGPPGTASYEQYF. The CDR3 nucleotides are TGTGCCAGCAGCTTGGGGCCACCCGGGACAGCTTCCTACGAGCAGTACTTC. This chain connects TRBV5-4 to TRBJ2-7, with TRBD1 matching 7 bases. Germline V gene data show CDR1 as SGHNT and CDR2 as YYREEE (reference sequence). The junction had 10 bases not matched to a gene; V was cut back by 0 bases and J by 1 base. The CDR3 has 17 residues.

The V and J genes are TRBV11-2 and TRBJ1-2; no definite D call. The CDR3 runs 13 residues. Germline V gene sequence: CDR1 SGHAT, CDR2 FQNNGV. V dropped 5 bases and J dropped 3 bases, with 10 bases sitting between them. Here the CDR3 reads CASSPLSDYGYTF. For the CDR3, the DNA is TGTGCCAGCAGCCCCCTATCTGACTATGGCTACACCTTC.

The chain has TRBV30 and TRBJ1-2, with a tentative D call TRBD1 (5 bases). The V gene's germline CDR1 is GTSNPN and CDR2 SVGIG (reference sequence). V was shortened by 3 bases and J by 8 bases, with 16 bases between the two germline ends. There are 13 residues in the CDR3. CDR3 region: CAWRGPVFSGYTF. The CDR3 nucleotides are TGTGCCTGGAGGGGACCGGTCTTTTCGGGCTACACCTTC.

The V and J genes are TRBV7-8 and TRBJ2-5; tentatively, D is TRBD2 (5 bases). The V end was cut by 5 bases, the J end by 7 bases, with 23 bases between. The CDR3 length is 16 residues. Germline CDR1 reads SGHVS; CDR2 reads FQNEAQ. In nucleotides, the CDR3 is TGTGCCAGCAGCCCCCGGTTCGGGCTAGCTGTGGGGACCCAGTACTTC. This gives the protein CASSPRFGLAVGTQYF.

This clone was counted once. The chain couples TRBV30 to TRBJ2-2; D is undetermined. This CDR3 spans 14 amino acids. Germline CDR1 GTSNPN, CDR2 SVGIG (reference sequence). Trimming left V 3 bases short and J 5 bases short, with 13 bases between. CDR3 in amino acids: CAWRRRKTTGELFF. The CDR3 DNA sequence: TGTGCCTGGAGGCGCCGAAAGACTACCGGGGAGCTGTTTTTT. Filled out from reference TRBV30 and TRBJ2-2, the complete variable domain reads SQTIHQWPATLVQPVGSPLSLECTVEGTSNPNLYWYRQAAGRGLQLLFYSVGIGQISSEVPQNLSASRPQDRQFILSSKKLLLSDSGFYLCAWRRRKTTGELFFGEGSRLTVL.

The chain's CDR3 is CASSLLAGYSGEQYF. The CDR3 nucleotides read TGTGCCAGCAGTTTGCTCGCAGGGTACTCGGGCGAGCAGTACTTC. The chain is built from TRBV27 and TRBJ2-7; D is perhaps TRBD1 (5 bases). The CDR3 runs to 15 residues. Trimming took 3 bases from V and 6 from J, leaving 18 bases between them. Germline-derived CDR1 and CDR2 are MNHEY and SMNVEV (reference sequence).

V gene TRBV28 combines with J gene TRBJ1-5; possible D gene TRBD1, 5 bases. The CDR3 runs 15 residues. Per germline, CDR1 MDHEN and CDR2 SYDVKM. V was pared by 3 bases and J by 0 bases, with 9 bases between. The CDR3 sequence is CASSFPGISNQPQHF. CDR3 DNA: TGTGCCAGCAGTTTCCCAGGGATTAGCAATCAGCCCCAGCATTTT.

The V call is TRBV6-5, the J call TRBJ2-7; no firm D call. Looked up from germline, CDR1 is MNHEY and CDR2 is SVGAGI. This CDR3 has 13 amino acids. The V end lost 6 bases, the J end lost 0 bases, and 9 bases lay between the germline ends. This CDR3 reads CASSFDGSYEQYF. The CDR3 DNA reads TGTGCCAGCAGCTTCGACGGCTCCTACGAGCAGTACTTC.